Listed below are T cell receptor beta chains from one sample, sequenced in a study of blood T cell repertoires in COVID-19. The protocol was immunoSEQ multiplex PCR, while the TCRdb copy is restricted to in-frame clones and leaves out a portion. The sample has 140,000 to 150,000 clones; roughly 88% are singletons. The sample was peripheral blood. These receptors came from a woman in her forties or fifties with acute or convalescent COVID-19. CDR3s include the opening cysteine and the closing phenylalanine or tryptophan. The D gene is left open where the match is weak. Expanded clones are given a class, and other clones once, few, many or no size at all.

TRBV9	.	TRBJ1-2	TRBD1	TGTGCCAGCAGCAGCTTGGGACAGGGAAGGGGCTACACCTTC	CASSSLGQGRGYTF
TRBV3-1/TRBV3-2	.	TRBJ2-6	.	TGTGCCAGCAGCCAAAGAGGCTCTGGGGCCAACGTCCTGACTTTC	CASSQRGSGANVLTF
TRBV7-6	.	TRBJ1-1	.	TGTGCCAGCAGCCTCAATCGGGGATTGAACACTGAAGCTTTCTTT	CASSLNRGLNTEAFF
TRBV29-1	once	TRBJ1-1	.	TGCAGCCTCGGACAGAACACTGAAGCTTTCTTT	CSLGQNTEAFF
TRBV15	.	TRBJ2-7	TRBD2	TGTGCCACCAGCCTGCTGAAGCGGGGGGGCCGGTACGAGCAGTACTTC	CATSLLKRGGRYEQYF
TRBV12-3/TRBV12-4	.	TRBJ2-4	.	TGTGCCAGCAGTCACCGGTGCTTC	CASSHRCF
TRBV14	.	TRBJ1-6	.	TGTGCCAGCAGCCTGACTCAGGGACTCAGATCACCCCTCCACTTT	CASSLTQGLRSPLHF
TRBV10-1	.	TRBJ1-1	.	TGCGCCAGCAGTGAGAATCCCATCCCGAGTGGGAACACTGAAGCTTTCTTT	CASSENPIPSGNTEAFF
TRBV6-5	.	TRBJ1-1	TRBD1	TGTGCCAGCAGGGACAGGGGAGGATCTGAAGCTTTCTTT	CASRDRGGSEAFF
TRBV18	.	TRBJ1-6	TRBD1	TGTGCCAGCTCACCGGGACAGGATTCACCCCTCCACTTT	CASSPGQDSPLHF
TRBV18	.	TRBJ1-1	.	TGTGCCAGCTCACCTCGAGACACTGAAGCTTTCTTT	CASSPRDTEAFF
TRBV6-5	.	TRBJ2-1	TRBD2	TGTGCCAGCAGGACTAGCGGGGGTTCCTACAATGAGCAGTTCTTC	CASRTSGGSYNEQFF
TRBV14	.	TRBJ1-6	.	TGTGCCAGCAGCCAAGCCGGGAAGTCACCCCTCCACTTT	CASSQAGKSPLHF
TRBV3-1/TRBV3-2	.	TRBJ2-7	TRBD2	TGTGCCAGCAGCCAAGAACTGACTAGCGGGGAAAACGAGCAGTACTTC	CASSQELTSGENEQYF
TRBV7-8	.	TRBJ2-7	.	TGTGCCAGCAGCTCCAGGGTCTACGAGCAGTACTTC	CASSSRVYEQYF
TRBV28	.	TRBJ2-4	.	TGTGCCAGCAGTTTGAGGAAGGTTGCGGACATTCAGTACTTC	CASSLRKVADIQYF
TRBV7-2	.	TRBJ2-1	TRBD2	TGTGCCAGCACCCCTTTCGGGCGGGGGAAGGGCAATGAGCAGTTCTTC	CASTPFGRGKGNEQFF
TRBV7-2	.	TRBJ2-1	.	TGTGCCAGCAGCTTAGAAAAACAGACCTACAATGAGCAGTTCTTC	CASSLEKQTYNEQFF
TRBV19	.	TRBJ2-1	TRBD2	TGTGCCAGCGGGGGGACTAGCGGGATAGATGAGCAGTTCTTC	CASGGTSGIDEQFF
TRBV28	.	TRBJ1-5	TRBD1	TGTGCCAGCAGTCTACAGGGGGTCGGAGGCTTGCCCCAGCATTTT	CASSLQGVGGLPQHF
TRBV6-6	.	TRBJ1-5	.	TGTGCCAGCAATTTACTATTTAATCAGCCCCAGCATTTT	CASNLLFNQPQHF
TRBV6-4	.	TRBJ1-6	.	TGTGCCAGCAGTGACCAGGAAGGCTCACCCCTCCACTTT	CASSDQEGSPLHF
TRBV10-2	.	TRBJ1-5	.	TGCGCCAGCAGTACAGGGCAGGCTCAGCCCCAGCATTTT	CASSTGQAQPQHF
TRBV15	.	TRBJ1-1	TRBD1	TGTGCCACCAGCAGAAGCGGGACAGGGGATACTGAAGCTTTCTTT	CATSRSGTGDTEAFF
TRBV7-3	.	TRBJ2-2	TRBD2	TGTGCCAGCAGCTTAACTGCCAGCGGGGGGAACACCGGGGAGCTGTTTTTT	CASSLTASGGNTGELFF
TRBV2	.	TRBJ1-1	.	TGTGCCAGCGGTGAGGACCTTGGGGCTGGCACTGAAGCTTTCTTT	CASGEDLGAGTEAFF
TRBV19	.	TRBJ1-1	TRBD1	TGTGCCAGCGGACAGGGGAACACTGAAGCTTTCTTT	CASGQGNTEAFF
TRBV9	.	TRBJ1-2	TRBD1	TGTGCCAGCAGCGAGCCGGGACAGGGGGCGCGGGGCTACACCTTC	CASSEPGQGARGYTF
TRBV9	.	TRBJ2-2	.	TGTGCCAGCAGCGCACTAAACACCGGGGAGCTGTTTTTT	CASSALNTGELFF
TRBV4-2	.	TRBJ1-1	.	TGTGCCAGCAGCCAAGATGTGGCGAGTGGAAGGGGCACTGAAGCTTTCTTT	CASSQDVASGRGTEAFF
TRBV7-6	.	TRBJ2-3	TRBD2	TGTGCCAGCAGCTCCCTGGGGCGGGGGGCTAGCACAGATACGCAGTATTTT	CASSSLGRGASTDTQYF
TRBV2	.	TRBJ1-5	.	TGTGCCAGCAGTGAACTACAGGCTCAGCCCCAGCATTTT	CASSELQAQPQHF
TRBV5-6	.	TRBJ1-2	.	TGTGCCAGCAGCCCAGGGTCGGAATTGGGCTACACCTTC	CASSPGSELGYTF
TRBV5-1	.	TRBJ2-7	TRBD1	TGCGCCAGCAGCTTGGCGGGACAGGGAGGCTACGAGCAGTACTTC	CASSLAGQGGYEQYF
TRBV18	.	TRBJ1-2	TRBD1	TGTGCCAGCTCACGGGACAGGACTGATGGCTACACCTTC	CASSRDRTDGYTF
TRBV28	.	TRBJ1-6	TRBD1	TGTGCCAGCAGAGGGGGAGACAGGGAGAATTCACCCCTCCACTTT	CASRGGDRENSPLHF
TRBV20-1	.	TRBJ2-7	.	TGCAGTGCTAGTACAGGGTGGTACGAGCAGTACTTC	CSASTGWYEQYF
TRBV27	.	TRBJ2-1	.	TGTGCCAGCAGTTTATCCTCCCGGTCACTAGACCATGAGCAGTTCTTC	CASSLSSRSLDHEQFF
TRBV6-4	.	TRBJ1-2	TRBD1	TGTGCCAGCAGTTTCGACAGGGATGCTAACTATGGCTACACCTTC	CASSFDRDANYGYTF
TRBV27	.	TRBJ2-5	.	TGTGCCAGCAGTTCGGGACTGCCAGGGGAGACCCAGTACTTC	CASSSGLPGETQYF
TRBV18	.	TRBJ2-7	.	TGTGCCAGCTCACCACGGTTTCAGGGGATGTCCTACGAGCAGTACTTC	CASSPRFQGMSYEQYF
TRBV5-1	.	TRBJ1-6	.	TGCGCCAGCAGCTCAGGACAAAGCTCCTATAATTCACCCCTCCACTTT	CASSSGQSSYNSPLHF
TRBV14	.	TRBJ1-2	TRBD1	TGTGCCAGCAGCCCCCGCAGGGGGGATTTCTATGGCTACACCTTC	CASSPRRGDFYGYTF
TRBV29-1	.	TRBJ2-5	.	TGCAGCGCCGACCCCATGGCAGGCCAGACCCAGTACTTC	CSADPMAGQTQYF
TRBV5-1	.	TRBJ2-3	TRBD2	TGCGCCAGCAGCTTGGTCAACGTAACTAGCGGGAGGTCCTTCACAGATACGCAGTATTTT	CASSLVNVTSGRSFTDTQYF
TRBV5-1	.	TRBJ1-4	.	TGCGCCAGCAGCTCCGGACAAGAGTATGAAAAACTGTTTTTT	CASSSGQEYEKLFF
TRBV4-1	.	TRBJ2-1	.	TGCGCCAGCAGCCTCGGGTTGGCTTTCCCGAACAATGAGCAGTTCTTC	CASSLGLAFPNNEQFF
TRBV5-8	.	TRBJ2-7	.	TGTGCCAGCAGCTTGTATCAGTCCTACGAGCAGTACTTC	CASSLYQSYEQYF
TRBV7-3	.	TRBJ2-3	TRBD2	TGTGCCAGCAGCTTCCGCGGCGGGAGGACAGATACGCAGTATTTT	CASSFRGGRTDTQYF
TRBV9	.	TRBJ2-3	.	TGTGCCAGCAGCGTATTTGGGAGGGGGGCAGATACGCAGTATTTT	CASSVFGRGADTQYF
TRBV5-6	.	TRBJ2-7	TRBD1	TGTGCCAGCAGCTTGGATAGGGGGCAGGAGTACTTC	CASSLDRGQEYF
TRBV14	once	TRBJ2-1	.	TGTGCCAGCAGCCATCGAGACGGGAGCTCCTACAATGAGCAGTTCTTC	CASSHRDGSSYNEQFF
TRBV12-3/TRBV12-4	.	TRBJ2-5	TRBD2	TGTGCCAGCACCCGGACTAGGCAAGAGACCCAGTACTTC	CASTRTRQETQYF
TRBV11-2	.	TRBJ2-7	.	TGTGCCAGCAGCAGCAGGGTTTTCGAGCAGTACTTC	CASSSRVFEQYF
TRBV30	.	TRBJ1-1	.	TGTGCCTGGAGTAGTCAGGAAGCTTTCTTT	CAWSSQEAFF
TRBV24-1	.	TRBJ2-1	TRBD2	TGTGCCACCAGTGGGGGTAGCGGGAGCTTCAATGAGCAGTTCTTC	CATSGGSGSFNEQFF
TRBV19	.	TRBJ1-1	.	TGTGCCAGTACAATGACAGGGAACACTGAAGCTTTCTTT	CASTMTGNTEAFF
TRBV2	.	TRBJ1-5	.	TGTGCCAGCAGTGAAGCCTCCGGCAATCAGCCCCAGCATTTT	CASSEASGNQPQHF
TRBV3-1/TRBV3-2	.	TRBJ2-3	TRBD2	TGTGCCAGCAGCCCGGGACTAGCGGTTGACAACACAGATACGCAGTATTTT	CASSPGLAVDNTDTQYF